The 29 T cell receptor beta chains listed next were all sequenced from one sample in a study of radiation and T cells in renal cell carcinoma. TCRdb keeps only in-frame clones here, not all; method: immunoSEQ multiplex PCR. The sample has over 85,000 clones; around four fifths are singletons. Stated time point: blood 4 weeks post-SBRT, at nephrectomy. The treatment here: 15 Gy SBRT to primary tumor, nephrectomy 4 weeks later. Sequences were derived from blood, sampled from a patient whose treatment included radiotherapy and nephrectomy. All receptors derive from a man aged 50-59 years with renal cell carcinoma.

The rearrangement uses TRBV7-9 and TRBJ1-2; D may be TRBD1 (6 bases). Germline-derived CDR1 and CDR2 are SEHNR and FQNEAQ (reference sequence). Trimming stripped 5 bases from V and 4 bases from J, with 17 bases between. The CDR3 loop spans 15 amino acids. This CDR3 reads CASSPTPTGIYGYTF. For the CDR3, the DNA is TGTGCCAGCAGCCCCACCCCAACAGGGATCTATGGCTACACCTTC.

This clone was seen more than once but under ten times. The chain couples TRBV18 to TRBJ2-6, with D perhaps matching TRBD1 (7 bases). The germline V gene encodes CDR1 KGHSH and CDR2 LQKENI. The length of the CDR3 is 18 residues. V was trimmed by 3 bases and J by 0 bases, leaving 15 bases between them. The CDR3 sequence: CASSPGRDRVSGANVLTF. The DNA of the CDR3 is TGTGCCAGCTCACCGGGGCGGGACAGAGTCTCTGGGGCCAACGTCCTGACTTTC.

The chain recombines TRBV7-9 with TRBJ1-6, with D unresolved. The length of the CDR3 is 13 residues. Germline V gives CDR1 SEHNR, CDR2 FQNEAQ (reference sequence). Trimming took 4 bases from V and 2 from J, leaving 3 bases between them. CDR3 amino acids: CASSYAYNSPLHF. In DNA, the CDR3 is TGTGCCAGCAGCTACGCCTATAATTCACCCCTCCACTTT.

This chain joins TRBV29-1 and TRBJ2-7; 10 positions agree with TRBD2. CDR1 and CDR2 (germline): SQVTM, ANQGSEA. CDR3 length: 16 residues. V dropped 1 base and J dropped 4; count of bases not matched to a gene: 10. The CDR3 region has the DNA TGCAGCGTTGAAGGTCTAACTAGCGGGGCACCATACGAGCAGTACTTC. This translates into CSVEGLTSGAPYEQYF.

The CDR3 reads CAGGRAQGAGSPLHF. The DNA for the CDR3 is TGTGCCGGAGGGAGGGCCCAGGGAGCTGGTTCACCCCTCCACTTT. The chain has TRBV6-6 and TRBJ1-6, with D possibly matching TRBD1 (5 bases). Germline assignment: CDR1 MNHNY and CDR2 SVGAGI (reference sequence). The ends were cut back, 11 bases at V and 9 bases at J, with 23 bases in the middle. The CDR3 totals 15 residues.

The CDR3 sequence: CASSVLGLQETQYF. The CDR3 coding sequence is TGTGCCAGCAGCGTTCTGGGACTCCAAGAGACCCAGTACTTC. The rearrangement links TRBV7-9 to TRBJ2-5; D is perhaps TRBD2 (6 bases). CDR1 SEHNR and CDR2 FQNEAQ come from the germline V gene (reference sequence). The CDR3 runs 14 residues. Trimming removed 5 bases at V and 1 base at J, with 11 bases between.

This clone was observed a handful of times. The chain combines TRBV11-2 with TRBJ1-6; D unresolved. CDR1 SGHAT and CDR2 FQNNGV come from the germline V gene. Trimming took off 5 bases at V and 11 bases at J, with 13 bases between the two ends. The CDR3 is made up of 13 amino acids. The CDR3 coding sequence is TGTGCCAGCAGCCAACGACCTGGTGCACCCCTCCACTTT. Its protein product is CASSQRPGAPLHF.

This clone was counted a single time. This chain uses TRBV12-2 with TRBJ2-5; TRBD2 is taken as the D call from the table, unchecked against the DNA. TRBV12-2 is reported as a pseudogene. The CDR3 covers 10 residues. The DNA of the CDR3 is TGTGCAAGTCGCTTAGTCGGAGACTACTTC. Translated, it gives CASRLVGDYF.

V gene TRBV7-8 combines with J gene TRBJ2-5; D gene uncertain. Germline V CDR1 and CDR2: SGHVS, FQNEAQ. CDR3 length: 13 residues. V dropped 2 bases and J dropped 5 bases, with 9 bases sitting between them. CDR3 nucleotide sequence: TGTGCCAGCAGCTTAAATCAGGTGGAGACCCAGTACTTC. It translates to CASSLNQVETQYF. The full variable domain, in which reference TRBV7-8 and TRBJ2-5 provide the parts outside the CDR3, is GAGVSQSPRYKVAKRGQDVALRCDPISGHVSLFWYQQALGQGPEFLTYFQNEAQLDKSGLPSDRFFAERPEGSVSTLKIQRTQQEDSAVYLCASSLNQVETQYFGPGTRLLVL.

The chain carries TRBV4-1 and TRBJ2-5; no clear D gene. CDR3 length equals 14 residues. Trimming took 2 bases from V and 1 from J, leaving 8 bases between them. Looked up from germline, CDR1 is MGHRA and CDR2 is YSYEKL. CDR3 sequence reads: CASSQMTFQETQYF. CDR3 nucleotides: TGCGCCAGCAGCCAAATGACTTTCCAAGAGACCCAGTACTTC.

The chain combines TRBV27 with TRBJ2-1, with TRBD2 matching 9 bases. This CDR3 has 14 amino acids. V lost 6 bases and J lost 7; bases outside the gene matches: 7. The germline gives CDR1 MNHEY, CDR2 SMNVEV (reference sequence). The CDR3 region is CASSRLAVNNEQFF. The CDR3 coding sequence is TGTGCCAGCAGCCGACTAGCGGTGAATAATGAGCAGTTCTTC.

This clone was detected once. J is TRBJ1-4 and V is TRBV27; 7 nucleotides match TRBD1. Germline CDR1 reads MNHEY; CDR2 reads SMNVEV (reference sequence). This CDR3 is 14 amino acids long. After removal of 5 bases from V and 3 bases from J, the junction contained 3 bases not matched to a gene. This CDR3 reads CASSQTGPNEKLFF. In nucleotides, the CDR3 is TGTGCCAGCAGTCAGACAGGGCCTAATGAAAAACTGTTTTTT.

This sequence joins TRBV25-1 and TRBJ1-2; D is unclear. Germline V lookup: CDR1 MGHDK, CDR2 SYGVNS. The CDR3 totals 11 residues. With 4 bases removed from V and 8 bases from J, the gap between germline ends came to 8 bases. The CDR3 nucleotides are TGTGCCAGCAGTGCGGGCGGGGGCTACACCTTC. Residues: CASSAGGGYTF.

This rearrangement joins TRBV15 to TRBJ2-5; 12 positions agree with TRBD2. Germline values: CDR1 LNHNV, CDR2 YYDKDF (reference sequence). This CDR3 is built from 16 residues. V lost 4 bases, J lost 2 bases, and 5 bases stayed unmatched. The CDR3 DNA reads TGTGCCACCAGCAACCTACTAGCGGGGGGACAAGAGACCCAGTACTTC. Protein product: CATSNLLAGGQETQYF.

The chain uses TRBV29-1 and TRBJ1-4; D is possibly TRBD1 (6 bases). The V and J ends lost 4 bases and 6 bases respectively, with 18 bases between them. The CDR3 length is 15 residues. In germline, CDR1 is SQVTM, CDR2 ANQGSEA. Here the CDR3 DNA reads TGCAGCGTTGGTCTGGAAGGGGGGCGGGATGAAAAACTGTTTTTT. It encodes CSVGLEGGRDEKLFF.

CDR3 region: CASSLDGTQYF. The CDR3 nucleotides read TGTGCCAGCAGCTTAGACGGGACCCAGTACTTC. The rearrangement uses TRBV7-9 and TRBJ2-5; D not certain. The V and J ends lost 1 base and 7 bases respectively, with 4 bases between them. The germline CDR1 and CDR2 sequences are SEHNR and FQNEAQ (reference sequence). The length of the CDR3 is 11 residues.

This rearrangement joins TRBV15 to TRBJ2-2; D not resolved. Trimming shortened V by 0 bases and J by 8 bases, and 10 bases separated the two germline ends. This CDR3 has 14 residues. Per the germline V gene, CDR1 is LNHNV and CDR2 is YYDKDF (reference sequence). This chain's CDR3 is CATSRDGESGELFF. The DNA of the CDR3 is TGTGCCACCAGCAGAGATGGGGAATCGGGGGAGCTGTTTTTT.

This clone was detected a few times. The chain combines TRBV4-2 with TRBJ2-1; D is possibly TRBD1 or TRBD2 (5 bases each). V lost 2 bases, J lost 5 bases, and 10 bases lay in between. Per germline, CDR1 LGHNA and CDR2 YNFKEQ. The CDR3 totals 14 residues. CDR3 nucleotides: TGTGCCAGCAGCCAACGGGACCGGGACAATGAGCAGTTCTTC. Translating gives CASSQRDRDNEQFF.

The J gene is TRBJ1-4, the V gene TRBV6-6; D is ambiguous. Trimming shortened V by 6 bases and J by 8 bases, and 13 bases separated the two germline ends. The germline V gene encodes CDR1 MNHNY and CDR2 SVGAGI (reference sequence). This CDR3 spans 13 amino acids. CDR3 in amino acids: CASSPPPPEKLFF. The CDR3 nucleotides read TGTGCCAGCAGCCCACCCCCGCCGGAAAAACTGTTTTTT.

This chain links TRBV10-3 with TRBJ1-1; D is unresolved. Germline V gene lookup returns CDR1 ENHRY and CDR2 SYGVKD. This CDR3 has 17 residues. Trimming removed 3 bases from V and 1 base from J, with 18 bases in between. CDR3 nucleotide sequence: TGTGCCATCAGTGACCCCGCCCAAAGACGGGAGAACACTGAAGCTTTCTTT. As protein: CAISDPAQRRENTEAFF.

The V and J genes are TRBV7-2 and TRBJ2-4; TRBD2 matches at 7 bases. Per the germline V gene, CDR1 is SGHTA and CDR2 is FQGNSA. CDR3 length: 16 amino acids. J lost 8 bases, V lost 7 bases, and 17 bases had no gene match. In DNA, the CDR3 is TGTGCCAGCACCCAGAGGACGGGGGGTCTGGTGGACATTCAGTACTTC. Translated, it gives CASTQRTGGLVDIQYF. The full variable domain, with the rest looked up from reference TRBV7-2 and TRBJ2-4, is GAGVSQSPSNKVTEKGKDVELRCDPISGHTALYWYRQSLGQGLEFLIYFQGNSAPDKSGLPSDRFSAERTGGSVSTLTIQRTQQEDSAVYLCASTQRTGGLVDIQYFGAGTRLSVL.

The J gene is TRBJ1-1, the V gene TRBV30; D is perhaps TRBD1 (5 bases). Germline-derived CDR1 and CDR2 are GTSNPN and SVGIG (reference sequence). The CDR3 is 12 residues long. V was clipped by 1 base and J by 9 bases, with 12 bases between them. The CDR3 is CAWSGTGGKAFF. In DNA form, the CDR3 reads TGTGCCTGGAGTGGCACAGGTGGGAAAGCTTTCTTT.

The CDR3 DNA sequence: TGTGCCAGTAGTATCTCGGACAGGGGGCGTCAGCCCCAGCATTTT. Translation: CASSISDRGRQPQHF. The chain joins TRBV19 to TRBJ1-5; 11 nucleotides match TRBD1. This CDR3 has 15 residues. V trimming: 3 bases; J trimming: 6 bases; junction bases outside the gene matches: 4. Per germline, CDR1 LNHDA and CDR2 SQIVND (reference sequence). The full variable domain, rest sourced from reference TRBV19 and TRBJ1-5, is DGGITQSPKYLFRKEGQNVTLSCEQNLNHDAMYWYRQDPGQGLRLIYYSQIVNDFQKGDIAEGYSVSREKKESFPLTVTSAQKNPTAFYLCASSISDRGRQPQHFGDGTRLSIL.

The J gene is TRBJ2-5, the V gene TRBV15; either TRBD1 or TRBD2 may supply D (5 bases each). The CDR3 spans 16 residues. CDR1 is LNHNV and CDR2 is YYDKDF in the germline V gene (reference sequence). V shed 3 bases and J shed 2 bases, with 16 bases lying between them. In nucleotides, the CDR3 is TGTGCCACCAGCAGCGAATACGGGGCAGGTCAAGAGACCCAGTACTTC. Translating it yields CATSSEYGAGQETQYF.

V gene TRBV7-2 combines with J gene TRBJ2-1; D not resolved. Germline assignment: CDR1 SGHTA and CDR2 FQGNSA. The V and J ends lost 1 base and 7 bases respectively, with 8 bases between them. The CDR3 consists of 13 residues. CDR3 region: CASSLVRGNEQFF. The CDR3 DNA reads TGTGCCAGCAGCTTAGTGAGAGGTAATGAGCAGTTCTTC.

This clone was detected only once. The rearrangement uses TRBV7-9 and TRBJ2-1, with D possibly being TRBD2 (6 bases). This CDR3 comprises 14 residues. Trimming pared 5 bases from V and 5 bases from J, leaving 13 bases between. Germline CDR1 and CDR2: SEHNR and FQNEAQ (reference sequence). CDR3 coding DNA: TGTGCCAGCAGCCACCCGACTAGGGACAATGAGCAGTTCTTC. Translating gives CASSHPTRDNEQFF.

The chain employs TRBV10-3 and TRBJ2-7; D is ambiguous. The CDR3 spans 13 residues. Germline CDR1 and CDR2: ENHRY and SYGVKD. Between the trimmed V and J ends, which lost 6 bases and 1 base, there was a span of 10 bases. The CDR3 region is CAISAGVSYEQYF. In nucleotides, the CDR3 is TGTGCCATCAGCGCAGGAGTATCCTACGAGCAGTACTTC.

The chain recombines TRBV2 with TRBJ2-4; TRBD2 is a possible D gene (5 bases). The ends were cut back, 4 bases at V and 3 bases at J, with 13 bases in the middle. Germline loops: CDR1 SNHLY, CDR2 FYNNEI. There are 15 residues in the CDR3. The chain's CDR3 is CASSAPPGIKNIQYF. DNA of the CDR3: TGTGCCAGCAGTGCCCCACCGGGGATCAAAAACATTCAGTACTTC.

The chain uses TRBV9 and TRBJ1-2; 9 bases are shared with TRBD1. CDR1 and CDR2 (germline): SGDLS, YYNGEE. V shed 1 base and J 8 bases; nucleotides not matched to a gene: 12. This CDR3 comprises 16 residues. The CDR3 spells CASSVTDQGQGIGYTF. Here the CDR3 DNA reads TGTGCCAGCAGCGTAACCGACCAAGGACAGGGGATAGGCTACACCTTC.